The 8 T cell receptor beta chains below come from one sample, sequenced in a study of blood T cell repertoires in COVID-19. The table came from immunoSEQ multiplex PCR; TCRdb's copy has only in-frame clones and leaves some out. The table includes around 120,000 clones, approximately 83% detected once. Sequencing was done on a sample of peripheral blood. The source of these receptors is a man between 35 and 55 years old with active or convalescent COVID-19.

The chain couples TRBV7-2 to TRBJ2-3, with TRBD2 matching 7 bases. The CDR3 is made up of 16 amino acids. Trimming took 2 bases from V and 2 from J; bases not matched to a gene: 7. CDR1 and CDR2 from the germline V gene are SGHTA and FQGNSA. The CDR3 coding sequence is TGTGCCAGCAGCTTAAACGGCGGGAGTAACACAGATACGCAGTATTTT. Translating gives CASSLNGGSNTDTQYF.

CDR3 sequence (DNA): TGTGCCAGCAGCCCCACCCGAACTAGCGGGGGGAGCAATGAGCAGTTCTTC. As protein: CASSPTRTSGGSNEQFF. J is TRBJ2-1 and V is TRBV7-2; 12 bases agree with TRBD2. J was trimmed by 6 bases and V by 5 bases; bases with no gene match: 11. The CDR3 runs to 17 residues. CDR1 is SGHTA, CDR2 FQGNSA, per germline.

Of note for this clone: Distinct nucleotide sequences in the sample also encode this CDR3. J is TRBJ1-2 and V is TRBV5-1, with D hard to call. The CDR3 loop spans 13 amino acids. V lost 0 bases, J lost 2 bases, and 5 bases lay in between. Germline V gene lookup returns CDR1 SGHRS and CDR2 YFSETQ. The CDR3 DNA follows: TGCGCCAGCAGCTTGGCAGAAAACTATGGCTACACCTTC. This translates into CASSLAENYGYTF.

The chain uses TRBV5-4 and TRBJ2-3, with 8 positions matching TRBD2. The CDR3 loop spans 16 amino acids. Germline-derived CDR1 and CDR2 are SGHNT and YYREEE (reference sequence). The J segment lost 6 bases and the V segment lost 3 bases, leaving 12 bases of the junction unmatched. The CDR3 bases are TGTGCCAGCAGCTCCCCGGGAGGGGGGGGTGTGGATACGCAGTATTTT. Encoded protein: CASSSPGGGGVDTQYF.

The chain employs TRBV18 and TRBJ1-3, with D unresolved. CDR3 length: 13 amino acids. Trimming left V 5 bases short and J 0 bases short, with 5 bases between. Germline CDR1 is KGHSH and CDR2 is LQKENI. In nucleotides, the CDR3 is TGTGCCAGCTCATCGGGCTCTGGAAACACCATATATTTT. Amino acid sequence: CASSSGSGNTIYF.

The V call is TRBV6-6, the J call TRBJ2-5, with D possibly matching TRBD2 (5 bases). V was clipped by 5 bases and J by 7 bases, with 11 bases between them. In germline, CDR1 is MNHNY, CDR2 SVGAGI (reference sequence). This CDR3 region has 12 residues. DNA of the CDR3: TGTGCCAGCAGTCACCCCGGAGGGACCCAGTACTTC. It yields the protein CASSHPGGTQYF.

The V call is TRBV5-1, the J call TRBJ1-3; 8 bases are a match to TRBD1. The germline V gene has CDR1 SGHRS and CDR2 YFSETQ. The CDR3 is 15 residues long. The V segment lost 2 bases and the J segment 3 bases; nucleotides outside the gene matches: 4. The CDR3 nucleotides are TGCGCCAGCAGCTTTCAGGGGGCACTTGGAAACACCATATATTTT. This translates into CASSFQGALGNTIYF.

V is TRBV6-6 and J is TRBJ1-5; D gene uncertain. The V end was cut by 8 bases, the J end by 5 bases, with 13 bases between. Germline V gene sequence: CDR1 MNHNY, CDR2 SVGAGI (reference sequence). CDR3 length: 13 residues. The CDR3 reads CASVFSEYQPQHF. CDR3 sequence (DNA): TGTGCCAGCGTCTTCTCAGAATATCAGCCCCAGCATTTT.